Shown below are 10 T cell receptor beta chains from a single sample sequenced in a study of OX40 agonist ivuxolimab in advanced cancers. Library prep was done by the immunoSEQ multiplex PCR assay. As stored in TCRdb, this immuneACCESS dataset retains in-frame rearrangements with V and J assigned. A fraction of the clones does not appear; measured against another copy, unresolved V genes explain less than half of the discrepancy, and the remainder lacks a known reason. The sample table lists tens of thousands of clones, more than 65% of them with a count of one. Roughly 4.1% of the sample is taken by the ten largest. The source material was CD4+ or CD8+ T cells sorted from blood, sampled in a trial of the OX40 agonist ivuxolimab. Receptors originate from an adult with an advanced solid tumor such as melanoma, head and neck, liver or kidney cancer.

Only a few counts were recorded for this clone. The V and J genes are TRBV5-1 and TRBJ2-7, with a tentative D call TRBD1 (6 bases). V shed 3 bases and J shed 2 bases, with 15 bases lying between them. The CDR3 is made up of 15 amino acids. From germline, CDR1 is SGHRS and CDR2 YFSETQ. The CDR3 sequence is CASSWAGTTTYEQYF. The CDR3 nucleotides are TGCGCCAGCAGCTGGGCCGGGACAACCACCTACGAGCAGTACTTC. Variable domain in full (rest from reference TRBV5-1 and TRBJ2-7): KAGVTQTPRYLIKTRGQQVTLSCSPISGHRSVSWYQQTPGQGLQFLFEYFSETQRNKGNFPGRFSGRQFSNSRSEMNVSTLELGDSALYLCASSWAGTTTYEQYFGPGTRLTVT.

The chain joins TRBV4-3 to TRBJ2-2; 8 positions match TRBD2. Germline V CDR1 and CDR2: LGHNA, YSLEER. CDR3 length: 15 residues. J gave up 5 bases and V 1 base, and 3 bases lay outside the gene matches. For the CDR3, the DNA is TGCGCCAGCAGCCAAGCGGGGGGGCCTACCGGGGAGCTGTTTTTT. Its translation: CASSQAGGPTGELFF.

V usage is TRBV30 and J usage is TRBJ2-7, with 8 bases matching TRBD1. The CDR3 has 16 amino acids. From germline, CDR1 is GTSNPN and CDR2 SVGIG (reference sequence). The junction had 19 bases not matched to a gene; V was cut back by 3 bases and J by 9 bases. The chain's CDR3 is CAWRPDRGLFSPGQYF. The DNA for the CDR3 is TGTGCCTGGAGGCCCGACAGGGGTCTATTCTCTCCCGGGCAGTACTTC.

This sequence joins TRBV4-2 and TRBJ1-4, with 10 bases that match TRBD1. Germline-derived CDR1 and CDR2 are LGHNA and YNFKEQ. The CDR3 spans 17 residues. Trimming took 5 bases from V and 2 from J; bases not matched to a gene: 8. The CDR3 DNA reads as TGTGCCAGCAGCATCCAGGACAGGGGGGAGACTAATGAAAAACTGTTTTTT. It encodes CASSIQDRGETNEKLFF.

The chain's CDR3 is CASSYSTSGYTF. The CDR3 DNA follows: TGTGCCAGCAGTTACTCGACTTCCGGCTACACCTTC. This chain uses TRBV6-5 with TRBJ1-2; unclear D gene. The CDR3 is 12 amino acids. CDR1 and CDR2 from the germline V gene are MNHEY and SVGAGI. V lost 0 bases, J lost 8 bases, and 7 bases lay in between.

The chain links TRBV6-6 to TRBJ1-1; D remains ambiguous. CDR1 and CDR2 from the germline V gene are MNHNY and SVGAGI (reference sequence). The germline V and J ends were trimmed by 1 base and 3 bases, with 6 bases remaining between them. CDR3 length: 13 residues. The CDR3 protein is CASSYLGYTEAFF. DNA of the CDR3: TGTGCCAGCAGTTACTTGGGGTACACTGAAGCTTTCTTT.

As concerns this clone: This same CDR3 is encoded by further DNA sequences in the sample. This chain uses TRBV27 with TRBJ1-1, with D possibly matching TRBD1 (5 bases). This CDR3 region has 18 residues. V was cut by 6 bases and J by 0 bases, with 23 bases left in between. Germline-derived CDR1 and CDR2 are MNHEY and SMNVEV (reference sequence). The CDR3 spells CASSFSPIRQLMNTEAFF. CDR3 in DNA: TGTGCCAGCAGCTTCTCTCCGATTAGACAGCTAATGAACACTGAAGCTTTCTTT.

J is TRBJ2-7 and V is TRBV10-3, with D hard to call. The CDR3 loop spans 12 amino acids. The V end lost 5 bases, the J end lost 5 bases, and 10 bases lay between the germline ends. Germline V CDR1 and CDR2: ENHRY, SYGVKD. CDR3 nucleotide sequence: TGTGCCATCAGTCTTGGGTTGGACGAGCAGTACTTC. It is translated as CAISLGLDEQYF.

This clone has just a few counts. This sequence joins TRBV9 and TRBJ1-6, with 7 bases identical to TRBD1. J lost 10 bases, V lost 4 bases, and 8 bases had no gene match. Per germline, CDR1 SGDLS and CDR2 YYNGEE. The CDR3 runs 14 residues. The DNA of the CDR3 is TGTGCCAGCAGCCCCGGGTGGGACAGCTCACCCCTCCACTTT. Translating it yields CASSPGWDSSPLHF.

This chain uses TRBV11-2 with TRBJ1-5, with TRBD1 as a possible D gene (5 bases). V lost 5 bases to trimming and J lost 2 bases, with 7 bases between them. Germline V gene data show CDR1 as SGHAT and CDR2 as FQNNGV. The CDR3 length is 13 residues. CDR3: CASSVQGNQPQHF. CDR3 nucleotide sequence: TGTGCCAGCAGCGTACAGGGCAATCAGCCCCAGCATTTT.